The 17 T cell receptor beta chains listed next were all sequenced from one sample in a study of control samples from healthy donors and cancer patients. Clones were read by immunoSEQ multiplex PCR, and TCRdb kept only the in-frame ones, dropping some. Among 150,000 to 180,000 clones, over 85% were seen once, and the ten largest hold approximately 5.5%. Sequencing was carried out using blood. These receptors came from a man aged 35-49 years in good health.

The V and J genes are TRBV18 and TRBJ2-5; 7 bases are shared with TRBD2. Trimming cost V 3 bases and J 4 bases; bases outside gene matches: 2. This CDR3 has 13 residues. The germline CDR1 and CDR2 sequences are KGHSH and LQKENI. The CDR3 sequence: CASSPGGIETQYF. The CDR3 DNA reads TGTGCCAGCTCACCGGGAGGGATAGAGACCCAGTACTTC.

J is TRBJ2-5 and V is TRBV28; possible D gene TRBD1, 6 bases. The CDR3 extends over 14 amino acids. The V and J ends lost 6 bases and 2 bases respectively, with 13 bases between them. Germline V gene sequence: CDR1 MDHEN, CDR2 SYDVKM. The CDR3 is CASRPGHTQETQYF. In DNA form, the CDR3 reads TGTGCCAGCAGGCCGGGACACACACAAGAGACCCAGTACTTC.

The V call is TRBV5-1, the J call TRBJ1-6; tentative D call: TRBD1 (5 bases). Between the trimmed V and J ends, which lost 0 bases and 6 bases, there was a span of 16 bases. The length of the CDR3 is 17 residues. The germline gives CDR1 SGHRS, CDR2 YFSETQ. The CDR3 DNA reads TGCGCCAGCAGCTTGGAGGGGCCGACCTTAGCTAATTCACCCCTCCACTTT. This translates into CASSLEGPTLANSPLHF.

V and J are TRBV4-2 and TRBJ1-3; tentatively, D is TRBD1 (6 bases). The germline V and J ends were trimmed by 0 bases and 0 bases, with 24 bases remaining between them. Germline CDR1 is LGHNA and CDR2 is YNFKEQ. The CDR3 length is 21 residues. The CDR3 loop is CASSQDIIPGGKGPSGNTIYF. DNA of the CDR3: TGTGCCAGCAGCCAAGATATCATCCCCGGGGGCAAAGGTCCCTCTGGAAACACCATATATTTT.

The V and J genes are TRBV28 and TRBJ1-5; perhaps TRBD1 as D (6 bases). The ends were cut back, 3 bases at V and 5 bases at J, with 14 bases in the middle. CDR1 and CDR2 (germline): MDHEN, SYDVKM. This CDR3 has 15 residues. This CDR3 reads CASSFGGRGDQPQHF. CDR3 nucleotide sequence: TGTGCCAGCAGTTTTGGGGGGAGGGGGGATCAGCCCCAGCATTTT.

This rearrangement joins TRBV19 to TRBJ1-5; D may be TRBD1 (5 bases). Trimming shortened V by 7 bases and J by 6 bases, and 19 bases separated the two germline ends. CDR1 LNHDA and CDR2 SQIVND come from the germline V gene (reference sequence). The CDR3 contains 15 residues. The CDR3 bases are TGTGCCAGTACCCCCCGCGGGGACCTCTCTCAGCCCCAGCATTTT. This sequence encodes CASTPRGDLSQPQHF.

DNA of the CDR3: TGTGCCAGCAGTTCCATCGAAGGGAGCTACACTGAAGCTTTCTTT. This sequence encodes CASSSIEGSYTEAFF. V gene TRBV6-5 combines with J gene TRBJ1-1, with D unresolved. From germline, CDR1 is MNHEY and CDR2 SVGAGI. Trimming stripped 4 bases from V and 3 bases from J, with 15 bases between. The CDR3 runs to 15 residues.

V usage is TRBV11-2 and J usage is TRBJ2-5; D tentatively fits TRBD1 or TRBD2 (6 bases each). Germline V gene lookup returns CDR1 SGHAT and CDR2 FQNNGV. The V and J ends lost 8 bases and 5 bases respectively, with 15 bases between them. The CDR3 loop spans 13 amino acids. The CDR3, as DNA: TGTGCCAGCTCTCCAAGGGGGAGGGAGACCCAGTACTTC. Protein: CASSPRGRETQYF. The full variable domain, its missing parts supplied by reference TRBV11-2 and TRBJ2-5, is EAGVAQSPRYKIIEKRQSVAFWCNPISGHATLYWYQQILGQGPKLLIQFQNNGVVDDSQLPKDRFSAERLKGVDSTLKIQPAKLEDSAVYLCASSPRGRETQYFGPGTRLLVL.

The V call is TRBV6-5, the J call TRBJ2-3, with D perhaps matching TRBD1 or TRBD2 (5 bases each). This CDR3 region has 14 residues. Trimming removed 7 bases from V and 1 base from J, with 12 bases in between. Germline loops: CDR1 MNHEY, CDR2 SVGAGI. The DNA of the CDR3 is TGTGCCAGCATGAGGGGTTGGGGCACAGATACGCAGTATTTT. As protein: CASMRGWGTDTQYF.

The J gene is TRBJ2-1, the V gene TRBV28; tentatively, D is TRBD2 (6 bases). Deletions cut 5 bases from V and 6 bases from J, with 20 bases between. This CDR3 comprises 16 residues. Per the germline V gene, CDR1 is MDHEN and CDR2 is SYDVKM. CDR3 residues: CASSPVEGLFVNEQFF. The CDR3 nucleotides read TGTGCCAGCAGTCCTGTGGAGGGGCTGTTCGTCAATGAGCAGTTCTTC.

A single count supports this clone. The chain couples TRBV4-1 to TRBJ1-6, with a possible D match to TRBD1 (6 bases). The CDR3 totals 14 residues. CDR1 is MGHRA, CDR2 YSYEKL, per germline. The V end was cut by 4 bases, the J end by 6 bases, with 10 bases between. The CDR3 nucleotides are TGCGCCAGCAGCCTTAGGACAGTTAATTCACCCCTCCACTTT. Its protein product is CASSLRTVNSPLHF.

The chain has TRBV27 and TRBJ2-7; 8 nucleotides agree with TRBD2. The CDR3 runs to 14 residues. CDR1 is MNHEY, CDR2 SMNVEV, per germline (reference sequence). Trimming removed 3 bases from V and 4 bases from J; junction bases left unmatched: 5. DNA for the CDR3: TGTGCCAGCAGTTTTGGCGGGGGGATTTACGAGCAGTACTTC. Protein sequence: CASSFGGGIYEQYF.

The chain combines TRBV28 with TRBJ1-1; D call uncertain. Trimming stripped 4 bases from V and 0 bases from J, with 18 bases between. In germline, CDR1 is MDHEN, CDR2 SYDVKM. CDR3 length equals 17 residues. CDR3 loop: CASSSSYKLLMNTEAFF. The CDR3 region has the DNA TGTGCCAGCAGTTCCAGCTACAAGCTATTGATGAACACTGAAGCTTTCTTT.

CDR3 sequence: CASSGDFGTTEETQYF. In nucleotides, the CDR3 is TGTGCCAGCAGTGGGGACTTCGGGACAACCGAAGAGACCCAGTACTTC. This chain uses TRBV2 with TRBJ2-5, with D tentatively TRBD1 or TRBD2 (6 bases each). V lost 4 bases to trimming and J lost 3 bases, with 18 bases between them. The V gene's germline CDR1 is SNHLY and CDR2 FYNNEI. This CDR3 is built from 16 residues.

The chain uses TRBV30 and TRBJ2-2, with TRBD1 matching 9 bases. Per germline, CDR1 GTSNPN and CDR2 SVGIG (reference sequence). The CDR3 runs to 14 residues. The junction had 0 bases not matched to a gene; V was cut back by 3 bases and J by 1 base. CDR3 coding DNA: TGTGCCTGGAGGGGACAGGGGAACACCGGGGAGCTGTTTTTT. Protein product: CAWRGQGNTGELFF.

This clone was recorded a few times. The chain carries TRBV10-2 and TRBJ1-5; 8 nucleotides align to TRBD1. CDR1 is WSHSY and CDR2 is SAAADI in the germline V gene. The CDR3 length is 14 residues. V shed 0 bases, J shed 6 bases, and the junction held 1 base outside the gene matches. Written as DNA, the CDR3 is TGCGCCAGCAGTGAGTCGACAGGGGTTCAGCCCCAGCATTTT. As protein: CASSESTGVQPQHF.

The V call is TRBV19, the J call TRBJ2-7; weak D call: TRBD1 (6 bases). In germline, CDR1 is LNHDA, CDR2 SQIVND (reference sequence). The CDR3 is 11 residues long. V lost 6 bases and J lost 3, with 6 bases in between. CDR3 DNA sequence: TGTGCCAGTAGCAGGGGCTACGAGCAGTACTTC. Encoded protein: CASSRGYEQYF.